Listed here are 28 T cell receptor beta chains from one sample, sequenced in a study. MiXCR, run by TCRdb on the 5' RACE reads, gives a single entry per CDR3 protein. The repertoire has nearly 10,000 distinct CDR3 sequences, approximately 14% of them found once; the top ten carry 2.5% to 4%. The sorted Tregs were CD4+CD25+CD127-/low cells. The sequenced sample was Tregs sorted from blood. Every receptor here comes from a female donor with breast cancer.

This clonotype is deemed medium-sized. The chain recombines TRBV5-1 with TRBJ1-1; possible D gene TRBD1, 5 bases. This CDR3 is 17 amino acids long. Germline loops: CDR1 SGHRS, CDR2 YFSETQ. The V and J ends lost 4 bases and 2 bases respectively, with 21 bases between them. The CDR3, as DNA: TGCGCCAGCAGCCCCAGTGTTCTTCGGGGGTTAAACACTGAAGCTTTCTTT. This gives the protein CASSPSVLRGLNTEAFF.

This clonotype is medium-sized (0.01 to 0.1%) within its sample. The chain couples TRBV10-1 to TRBJ2-1; D is uncertain. CDR1 WNHNN and CDR2 SYGVQD come from the germline V gene (reference sequence). Trimming stripped 8 bases from V and 5 bases from J, with 16 bases between. This CDR3 is 14 amino acids long. Here the CDR3 reads CASGRTTANNEQFF. In DNA form, the CDR3 reads TGCGCCAGCGGCAGGACCACGGCAAACAATGAGCAGTTCTTC.

By sample fraction, this clonotype is medium-sized. The rearrangement joins TRBV7-3 to TRBJ2-1, with 8 bases lining up with TRBD2. Germline assignment: CDR1 SGHTA and CDR2 FQGTGA. The junction had 2 bases not matched to a gene; V was cut back by 2 bases and J by 5 bases. The CDR3 is 14 residues long. The CDR3: CASSLGGRNNEQFF. The CDR3 coding sequence is TGTGCCAGCAGCTTAGGCGGGAGGAACAATGAGCAGTTCTTC.

This clonotype appeared many times. This chain connects TRBV12-3 or TRBV12-4 to TRBJ1-2; D not certain. The V and J ends lost 3 bases and 4 bases respectively, with 6 bases between them. The CDR3 is 12 residues long. This CDR3 is CASSLEGYGYTF. The DNA for the CDR3 is TGTGCCAGCAGTTTGGAGGGCTATGGCTACACCTTC.

By share, this clonotype counts as medium-sized (0.01 to 0.1%). This rearrangement joins TRBV28 to TRBJ2-4, with unresolved D. Trimming stripped 6 bases from V and 0 bases from J, with 15 bases between. This CDR3 is 16 amino acids long. Per germline, CDR1 MDHEN and CDR2 SYDVKM. The CDR3 DNA reads TGTGCCAGCAGCGGAGCTCGACTGGTAGCCAAAAACATTCAGTACTTC. Its translation: CASSGARLVAKNIQYF.

In this sample, this clonotype turned up many times. The genes are TRBV25-1 and TRBJ2-5; 7 bases align to TRBD2. Trimming cost V 1 base and J 4 bases; bases outside gene matches: 6. In germline, CDR1 is MGHDK, CDR2 SYGVNS. The CDR3 consists of 15 residues. CDR3: CASSEWGGEGETQYF. In nucleotides, the CDR3 is TGTGCCAGCAGTGAATGGGGAGGGGAGGGAGAGACCCAGTACTTC.

This clonotype appeared many times. V gene TRBV20-1 combines with J gene TRBJ1-5; TRBD1 agrees at 7 bases. CDR3 length equals 16 residues. J lost 1 base, V lost 4 bases, and 10 bases had no gene match. Germline CDR1 and CDR2: DFQATT and SNEGSKA (reference sequence). This CDR3 reads CSAKIQGTRSNQPQHF. CDR3 coding DNA: TGCAGTGCTAAAATACAGGGGACACGGAGCAATCAGCCCCAGCATTTT.

By frequency in the sample, this clonotype is medium-sized. The V and J genes are TRBV10-2 and TRBJ2-2, with 7 bases matching TRBD2. The CDR3 runs to 15 residues. Trimming cost V 7 bases and J 1 base; bases outside gene matches: 6. Germline assignment: CDR1 WSHSY and CDR2 SAAADI. CDR3 nucleotide sequence: TGCGCCAGCAACCCAGGACTAGGGAACACCGGGGAGCTGTTTTTT. As protein: CASNPGLGNTGELFF.

This clonotype was counted at least ten times. The chain joins TRBV18 to TRBJ2-1; 11 nucleotides match TRBD2. The V and J ends lost 7 bases and 0 bases, in that order; junction bases with no gene match: 5. The germline V gene has CDR1 KGHSH and CDR2 LQKENI. There are 16 residues in the CDR3. The CDR3, as DNA: TGTGCCAGCTTCCCTAGCGGGAGGAGCTCCTACAATGAGCAGTTCTTC. Amino acid sequence: CASFPSGRSSYNEQFF.

By proportion, this clonotype is medium-sized. The V and J genes are TRBV20-1 and TRBJ2-5; no definite D call. The CDR3 sequence is 13 residues long. CDR1 is DFQATT and CDR2 is SNEGSKA in the germline V gene (reference sequence). CDR3 sequence: CTARRAPQETQYF. In DNA form, the CDR3 reads TGCACCGCCCGACGGGCGCCTCAAGAGACCCAGTACTTC.

This clonotype is categorized as medium-sized. The chain uses TRBV12-3 or TRBV12-4 and TRBJ2-2; 10 nucleotides match TRBD2. V shed 6 bases, J shed 4 bases, and the junction held 11 bases outside the gene matches. The CDR3 is 17 amino acids. The DNA for the CDR3 is TGTGCCAGCAGCTCCACCGGGACTAGCGAGCTCACCGGGGAGCTGTTTTTT. Translating it yields CASSSTGTSELTGELFF.

Turning to this clonotype: The DNA is left out, because the CDR3 cannot be placed on it with certainty; the CDR3 is given as TCRdb lists it. The rearrangement links TRBV5-4 to TRBJ2-2. Termini included, the CDR3 measures 13 amino acids. Germline V gene data show CDR1 as SGHNT and CDR2 as YYREEE (reference sequence). The CDR3 sequence: CASTLFGAGELFF.

The chain is built from TRBV20-1 and TRBJ1-5; tentative D call: TRBD1 (6 bases). V shed 3 bases and J shed 2 bases, with 8 bases lying between them. Looked up from germline, CDR1 is DFQATT and CDR2 is SNEGSKA (reference sequence). This CDR3 has 13 residues. The CDR3 loop is CSASAGGNQPQHF. The CDR3 DNA reads as TGCAGTGCTAGTGCAGGGGGCAATCAGCCCCAGCATTTT.

This clonotype was counted once. The CDR3 DNA reads as TGTGCCAGCAGTTGGACTAGCGGGAGCTGCGAGCAGTACTTC. It codes for CASSWTSGSCEQYF. This sequence joins TRBV28 and TRBJ2-7, with 13 bases identical to TRBD2. The CDR3 has 14 amino acids. Germline V CDR1 and CDR2: MDHEN, SYDVKM. The junction had 3 bases not matched to a gene; V was cut back by 4 bases and J by 6 bases. The variable domain in full, completed from reference TRBV28 and TRBJ2-7, reads DVKVTQSSRYLVKRTGEKVFLECVQDMDHENMFWYRQDPGLGLRLIYFSYDVKMKEKGDIPEGYSVSREKKERFSLILESASTNQTSMYLCASSWTSGSCEQYFGPGTRLTVT.

The sample holds many counts of this clonotype. This chain joins TRBV29-1 and TRBJ1-2, with D unresolved. The CDR3 runs to 11 residues. V was cut by 7 bases and J by 5 bases, with 11 bases left in between. Germline CDR1 reads SQVTM; CDR2 reads ANQGSEA. CDR3 DNA: TGCAGCGCTGTTGTGGGGTATGGCTACACCTTC. Its protein is CSAVVGYGYTF. The complete variable domain, with remaining parts taken from reference TRBV29-1 and TRBJ1-2, reads SAVISQKPSRDICQRGTSLTIQCQVDSQVTMMFWYRQQPGQSLTLIATANQGSEATYESGFVIDKFPISRPNLTFSTLTVSNMSPEDSSIYLCSAVVGYGYTFGSGTRLTVV.

This clonotype is medium-sized within its sample. J is TRBJ2-1 and V is TRBV15, with D tentatively TRBD1 or TRBD2 (5 bases each). Trimming shortened V by 0 bases and J by 5 bases, and 14 bases separated the two germline ends. The CDR3 is 16 residues long. Germline V gives CDR1 LNHNV, CDR2 YYDKDF (reference sequence). The CDR3 DNA follows: TGTGCCACCAGCAGAGATAGGGACGCCACTAACAATGAGCAGTTCTTC. Encoded protein: CATSRDRDATNNEQFF.

This clonotype is deemed medium-sized (0.01 to 0.1%). The CDR3 DNA sequence: TGTGCCAGCAGCAACGACAGGTACCCGAACACCGGGGAGCTGTTTTTT. As protein: CASSNDRYPNTGELFF. The V call is TRBV6-5, the J call TRBJ2-2; maybe TRBD1 (6 bases). V lost 6 bases and J 0 bases, leaving 14 bases between the germline ends. The germline gives CDR1 MNHEY, CDR2 SVGAGI. This CDR3 contains 16 residues.

This clonotype was counted many times. The chain uses TRBV11-3 and TRBJ2-5; maybe TRBD2 (6 bases). The V end lost 6 bases, the J end lost 5 bases, and 13 bases lay between the germline ends. CDR3 size: 13 residues. The V gene's germline CDR1 is SGHNT and CDR2 YENEEA. CDR3 nucleotides: TGTGCCAGCAGGCCGGGGGAATCGGAGACCCAGTACTTC. Its protein is CASRPGESETQYF.

This clonotype has a single count. One end of the junction does not line up with germline, which may come from a read error. The chain uses TRBV3-1 and TRBJ2-1; D is unclear. The CDR3 runs to 11 residues. The germline gives CDR1 LGHDT, CDR2 YNNKEL (reference sequence). The CDR3 DNA reads as TGTGCCAGCAGCCATGTTAATGAGCGGTTCTTC. It yields the protein CASSHVNERFF.

This clonotype was detected only a few times. The rearrangement joins TRBV25-1 to TRBJ1-1; tentative D call: TRBD1 (6 bases). The CDR3 length is 13 residues. Trimming stripped 6 bases from V and 7 bases from J, with 15 bases between. Germline V CDR1 and CDR2: MGHDK, SYGVNS. CDR3 nucleotides: TGTGCCAGCAGCGGTTACAGGGTAGGTGAAGCTTTCTTT. Residues: CASSGYRVGEAFF. The complete variable domain, with remaining parts taken from reference TRBV25-1 and TRBJ1-1, reads EADIYQTPRYLVIGTGKKITLECSQTMGHDKMYWYQQDPGMELHLIHYSYGVNSTEKGDLSSESTVSRIRTEHFPLTLESARPSHTSQYLCASSGYRVGEAFFGQGTRLTVV.

In this sample, this clonotype is medium-sized (0.01 to 0.1%). J is TRBJ2-6 and V is TRBV4-1; 9 bases map to TRBD1. In germline, CDR1 is MGHRA, CDR2 YSYEKL. The CDR3 contains 17 residues. V lost 4 bases and J lost 0; bases outside the gene matches: 4. In nucleotides, the CDR3 is TGCGCCAGCAGCCGGGGACAGGGAAACTCTGGGGCCAACGTCCTGACTTTC. It yields the protein CASSRGQGNSGANVLTF.

In its sample, this clonotype ranks as medium-sized (0.01 to 0.1%). The V gene is TRBV5-5, the J gene TRBJ1-2; D may be TRBD1 (6 bases). From germline, CDR1 is SGHKS and CDR2 YYEKEE (reference sequence). Trimming removed 6 bases from V and 1 base from J, with 13 bases in between. The CDR3 sequence is 14 residues long. The CDR3 loop is CASMWDNRNYGYTF. The CDR3 DNA is TGTGCCAGCATGTGGGACAATCGTAACTATGGCTACACCTTC.

In this sample, this clonotype turned up a few times. The V call is TRBV6-6, the J call TRBJ2-3; 11 bases align to TRBD1. V gave up 2 bases and J gave up 4 bases; unmatched junction bases: 5. The CDR3 is 16 amino acids. CDR1 is MNHNY, CDR2 SVGAGI, per germline (reference sequence). CDR3 amino acids: CASSYPGTGGADTQYF. The CDR3 region has the DNA TGTGCCAGCAGTTACCCCGGGACAGGGGGGGCAGATACGCAGTATTTT.

By proportion, this clonotype is medium-sized. V usage is TRBV20-1 and J usage is TRBJ1-2; unclear D gene. The CDR3 length is 12 residues. CDR1 is DFQATT and CDR2 is SNEGSKA in the germline V gene (reference sequence). V lost 7 bases to trimming and J lost 3 bases, with 12 bases between them. This CDR3 is CSGQDGDYGYTF. In DNA form, the CDR3 reads TGCAGTGGCCAAGATGGGGACTATGGCTACACCTTC.

About this clonotype: A single base separates this from a much larger clone, so it may be a read error. The V gene is TRBV7-3, the J gene TRBJ2-7; D might be TRBD1 (6 bases). V gave up 4 bases and J gave up 7 bases, with 11 bases separating them. CDR3 length equals 12 residues. The germline V gene has CDR1 SGHTA and CDR2 FQGTGA. Written as DNA, the CDR3 is TGTGCCAGCAGCTCAGGGGATGCAGAGCAGTACTTC. Residues: CASSSGDAEQYF.

This clonotype counts as medium-sized (0.01 to 0.1%). This chain links TRBV20-1 with TRBJ2-5; maybe TRBD1 (6 bases). Germline V lookup: CDR1 DFQATT, CDR2 SNEGSKA (reference sequence). This CDR3 has 13 amino acids. CDR3 nucleotide sequence: TGCACCGCCCGACAGGCGCCTCAAGAGACCCAGTACTTC. Translating it yields CTARQAPQETQYF.

For this clonotype: This may be a read error: a much more frequent sequence differs by one nucleotide. This sequence joins TRBV4-2 and TRBJ2-3, with 10 bases lining up with TRBD2. CDR1 is LGHNA, CDR2 YNFKEQ, per germline. The CDR3 extends over 24 amino acids. Trimming took 0 bases from V and 1 from J; bases not matched to a gene: 25. CDR3 DNA: TGTGCCAGCAGCCAAGATTACGGGGGGGGAATAGTAGGACTAGCGGTCACTTGCACAGATACGCAGTATTTT. Translating gives CASSQDYGGGIVGLAVTCTDTQYF.

This clonotype has at least ten counts. The genes are TRBV4-1 and TRBJ1-1; TRBD1 is a possible D gene (6 bases). The V gene's germline CDR1 is MGHRA and CDR2 YSYEKL. The CDR3 length is 14 residues. Between the trimmed V and J ends, which lost 6 bases and 4 bases, there was a span of 15 bases. CDR3 coding DNA: TGCGCCAGCAGGAACTCCAGGGGTAGCACTGAAGCTTTCTTT. Protein product: CASRNSRGSTEAFF.